Presented here are 29 T cell receptor beta chains from one specimen sequenced in a study of blood T cell repertoires in COVID-19. Repertoires were generated with immunoSEQ multiplex PCR, while TCRdb's copy carries only in-frame clones and drops some. The sample has 250,000 or so clones, 75% to 90% seen once; the top ten hold roughly 4.8%. The sample taken for sequencing was peripheral blood. The receptors were sampled from a woman between 40 and 55 years old who had recovered from COVID-19.

The chain recombines TRBV27 with TRBJ2-7, with D maybe TRBD1 (7 bases). The germline CDR1 and CDR2 sequences are MNHEY and SMNVEV (reference sequence). The V gene lost 7 bases and the J gene lost 4 bases, with 17 bases spanning the gap. The CDR3 is 14 residues long. The CDR3 sequence: CASKRWAGGYEQYV. Here the CDR3 DNA reads TGTGCCAGCAAGCGGTGGGCAGGGGGGTACGAGCAGTACGTC.

The chain is built from TRBV6-5 and TRBJ2-1; a weak D match, TRBD2 (6 bases). The germline gives CDR1 MNHEY, CDR2 SVGAGI. The germline V and J ends were trimmed by 2 bases and 9 bases, with 20 bases remaining between them. The CDR3 has 16 residues. The CDR3 is CASSYLSSVGVGEQFF. CDR3 nucleotide sequence: TGTGCCAGCAGTTACCTCTCTAGCGTTGGCGTGGGTGAGCAGTTCTTC.

This clone was counted once. The V and J genes are TRBV5-6 and TRBJ2-3, with TRBD2 matching 7 bases. Germline V gives CDR1 SGHDT, CDR2 YYEEEE. There are 17 residues in the CDR3. The V gene end was trimmed by 3 bases and the J gene end by 5 bases; junction bases not matched to a gene: 15. The CDR3 is CASSSDPGLEVRDTQYF. The DNA of the CDR3 is TGTGCCAGCAGCTCCGACCCTGGACTAGAGGTGAGAGATACGCAGTATTTT.

This clone has more than one count but fewer than ten. The chain joins TRBV30 to TRBJ1-6; 7 bases align to TRBD1. The V segment lost 4 bases and the J segment 5 bases; nucleotides outside the gene matches: 2. This CDR3 spans 13 amino acids. Germline lookup yields CDR1 GTSNPN and CDR2 SVGIG (reference sequence). The CDR3 loop reads CAWTDRNNSPLHF. Here the CDR3 DNA reads TGTGCCTGGACGGACAGGAATAATTCACCCCTCCACTTT.

The V gene is TRBV5-6, the J gene TRBJ2-3; D possibly corresponds to TRBD1 (5 bases). This CDR3 region has 12 residues. Germline lookup yields CDR1 SGHDT and CDR2 YYEEEE. Trimming removed 4 bases at V and 7 bases at J, with 10 bases between. CDR3 coding DNA: TGTGCCAGCAGCCTAGACAGCTATACGCAGTATTTT. This translates into CASSLDSYTQYF.

The chain couples TRBV5-1 to TRBJ2-2; 13 bases map to TRBD2. V lost 2 bases to trimming and J lost 6 bases; unmatched junction nucleotides: 4. This CDR3 is built from 16 residues. Germline CDR1 reads SGHRS; CDR2 reads YFSETQ. CDR3 sequence reads: CASSFRTSGSAGELFF. The CDR3 nucleotides are TGCGCCAGCAGCTTCCGGACTAGCGGGAGCGCCGGGGAGCTGTTTTTT.

V gene TRBV27 combines with J gene TRBJ2-7, with D possibly being TRBD1 (6 bases). CDR1 is MNHEY and CDR2 is SMNVEV in the germline V gene (reference sequence). The CDR3 runs 14 residues. Trimming took off 4 bases at V and 7 bases at J, with 17 bases between the two ends. The CDR3 spells CASSSRFTGWEQYF. Written as DNA, the CDR3 is TGTGCCAGCAGTTCCCGATTCACAGGGTGGGAGCAGTACTTC.

V and J are TRBV10-3 and TRBJ1-1; 8 positions match TRBD1. The CDR3 runs 12 residues. Trimming removed 10 bases from V and 4 bases from J; junction bases left unmatched: 5. Germline CDR1 is ENHRY and CDR2 is SYGVKD. The CDR3 region has the DNA TGTGCCACCCAGGGGGCTTTCACTGAAGCTTTCTTT. It is translated as CATQGAFTEAFF.

This CDR3 reads CASRNFGTEAFF. For the CDR3, the DNA is TGTGCCAGCCGTAACTTCGGCACTGAAGCTTTCTTT. This chain joins TRBV19 and TRBJ1-1; D remains unclear. The V gene lost 9 bases and the J gene lost 4 bases, with 12 bases spanning the gap. This CDR3 region has 12 residues. Germline V gene sequence: CDR1 LNHDA, CDR2 SQIVND (reference sequence).

This clone was seen a single time. The chain combines TRBV18 with TRBJ2-5; the D gene is possibly TRBD1 (5 bases). Germline loops: CDR1 KGHSH, CDR2 LQKENI. Trimming shortened V by 0 bases and J by 13 bases, and 15 bases separated the two germline ends. The CDR3 contains 13 residues. CDR3 residues: CASSPPGQALWYF. CDR3 DNA sequence: TGTGCCAGCTCACCACCGGGGCAGGCTCTCTGGTACTTC.

The chain recombines TRBV6-5 with TRBJ1-2; D remains ambiguous. The CDR3 runs to 12 residues. From germline, CDR1 is MNHEY and CDR2 SVGAGI. V was trimmed by 7 bases and J by 5 bases, leaving 11 bases between them. The CDR3 DNA reads TGTGCCAGCATGAGTCCTTCTTATGGCTACACCTTC. Amino acids: CASMSPSYGYTF.

The genes are TRBV7-8 and TRBJ2-3; possible D gene TRBD2, 5 bases. The length of the CDR3 is 15 residues. Trimming took off 4 bases at V and 7 bases at J, with 18 bases between the two ends. Germline CDR1 is SGHVS and CDR2 is FQNEAQ. The CDR3 region is CASSWSPGITNTQYF. The CDR3, as DNA: TGTGCCAGCAGCTGGAGCCCGGGAATTACTAATACGCAGTATTTT.

The chain links TRBV5-1 to TRBJ2-7, with 7 bases that match TRBD1. Trimming removed 2 bases from V and 3 bases from J; junction bases left unmatched: 11. The CDR3 extends over 16 amino acids. Per the germline V gene, CDR1 is SGHRS and CDR2 is YFSETQ. Here the CDR3 DNA reads TGCGCCAGCAGCTTTAGGCCGACAGGGAGTAACTACGAGCAGTACTTC. As protein: CASSFRPTGSNYEQYF. The full variable domain, rest sourced from reference TRBV5-1 and TRBJ2-7, is KAGVTQTPRYLIKTRGQQVTLSCSPISGHRSVSWYQQTPGQGLQFLFEYFSETQRNKGNFPGRFSGRQFSNSRSEMNVSTLELGDSALYLCASSFRPTGSNYEQYFGPGTRLTVT.

This clone was seen only a few times. This rearrangement joins TRBV12-3 or TRBV12-4 to TRBJ1-2; D perhaps matches TRBD1 (5 bases). The CDR3 contains 12 residues. Trimming stripped 6 bases from V and 4 bases from J, with 9 bases between. CDR3 in amino acids: CASRAGFYGYTF. The CDR3 nucleotides are TGTGCCAGCAGAGCAGGGTTCTATGGCTACACCTTC.

The V call is TRBV6-6, the J call TRBJ2-1, with 9 bases lining up with TRBD2. V shed 5 bases, J shed 3 bases, and the junction held 11 bases outside the gene matches. The V gene's germline CDR1 is MNHNY and CDR2 SVGAGI (reference sequence). The CDR3 has 17 residues. The CDR3 DNA follows: TGTGCCAGCAGTCATCAAGCGACTAGCGGATACTACAATGAGCAGTTCTTC. Translation gives CASSHQATSGYYNEQFF.

The chain has TRBV10-1 and TRBJ2-3; 8 bases line up with TRBD2. V shed 2 bases and J 11 bases; nucleotides not matched to a gene: 9. Germline V gene sequence: CDR1 WNHNN, CDR2 SYGVQD (reference sequence). The CDR3 is made up of 14 amino acids. The CDR3 nucleotides are TGCGCCAGCAGTGAGCTGCGGGAGGCCGGGAGGCAGTATTTT. Translating gives CASSELREAGRQYF.

The V call is TRBV9, the J call TRBJ2-2, with 11 bases that match TRBD2. Germline CDR1 is SGDLS and CDR2 is YYNGEE. The trim removed 0 bases at V and 2 bases at J, leaving 3 bases unmatched. This CDR3 contains 17 residues. The CDR3 spells CASSVATSGINTGELFF. The CDR3 DNA reads as TGTGCCAGCAGCGTAGCGACTAGCGGGATAAACACCGGGGAGCTGTTTTTT.

V and J are TRBV5-1 and TRBJ1-2; 8 positions agree with TRBD1. The trim removed 5 bases at V and 3 bases at J, leaving 9 bases unmatched. The CDR3 is made up of 15 amino acids. Germline-derived CDR1 and CDR2 are SGHRS and YFSETQ. This chain's CDR3 is CASRWAGGADYGYTF. As DNA, the CDR3 is TGCGCCAGCAGATGGGCAGGGGGCGCAGACTATGGCTACACCTTC.

V usage is TRBV14 and J usage is TRBJ2-5; D remains unclear. Trimming took 4 bases from V and 1 from J, leaving 10 bases between them. The CDR3 has 14 residues. Germline V gene sequence: CDR1 SGHDN, CDR2 FVKESK. The CDR3 DNA follows: TGTGCCAGCAGCCCCCTCCCCGTCCAAGAGACCCAGTACTTC. It yields the protein CASSPLPVQETQYF.

The J gene is TRBJ2-7, the V gene TRBV28; D is perhaps TRBD2 (6 bases). Per the germline V gene, CDR1 is MDHEN and CDR2 is SYDVKM. This CDR3 has 14 amino acids. V dropped 5 bases and J dropped 5 bases, with 16 bases sitting between them. The CDR3 coding sequence is TGTGCCAGCAGTATTCGGGGACTCGGAGACGAGCAGTACTTC. This gives the protein CASSIRGLGDEQYF.

The chain joins TRBV5-1 to TRBJ1-6; 7 bases match TRBD1. The CDR3 consists of 14 residues. V dropped 0 bases and J dropped 13; count of bases not matched to a gene: 7. CDR1 and CDR2 (germline): SGHRS, YFSETQ. CDR3 sequence reads: CASSLADRASPLHF. The CDR3 nucleotides are TGCGCCAGCAGCTTGGCCGACAGGGCCTCCCCCCTCCACTTT.

The gene calls are TRBV6-2 or TRBV6-3 and TRBJ2-1, with D perhaps matching TRBD1 (5 bases). This CDR3 contains 12 residues. Trimming stripped 2 bases from V and 6 bases from J, with 5 bases between. Germline CDR1 is MNHEY and CDR2 is SVGEGT. The CDR3 nucleotides read TGTGCCAGCAGTTACGGGGCCAATGAGCAGTTCTTC. Translated, it gives CASSYGANEQFF.

The gene calls are TRBV5-6 and TRBJ1-2; D is possibly TRBD1 (6 bases). The germline gives CDR1 SGHDT, CDR2 YYEEEE. The length of the CDR3 is 12 residues. V dropped 5 bases and J dropped 12 bases, with 17 bases sitting between them. The CDR3 reads CASRPGAGAHTF. CDR3 sequence (DNA): TGTGCCAGCAGACCAGGCGCGGGGGCGCACACCTTC.

The chain recombines TRBV6-5 with TRBJ2-5, with TRBD1 matching over 7 bases. Per germline, CDR1 MNHEY and CDR2 SVGAGI. CDR3 length: 13 amino acids. The trim removed 8 bases at V and 0 bases at J, leaving 3 bases unmatched. CDR3 amino acids: CASSRGYQETQYF. DNA for the CDR3: TGTGCCAGCTCCAGGGGGTACCAAGAGACCCAGTACTTC.

The chain has TRBV7-9 and TRBJ1-4, with 8 positions matching TRBD1. The CDR3 is made up of 15 amino acids. Germline loops: CDR1 SEHNR, CDR2 FQNEAQ (reference sequence). The trim removed 2 bases at V and 4 bases at J, leaving 3 bases unmatched. Here the CDR3 reads CASSLQGAVNEKLFF. The CDR3 bases are TGTGCCAGCAGCTTACAGGGGGCTGTTAATGAAAAACTGTTTTTT.

V gene TRBV2 combines with J gene TRBJ1-6; D may be TRBD1 (5 bases). This CDR3 has 13 amino acids. The V gene's germline CDR1 is SNHLY and CDR2 FYNNEI. Trimming cost V 7 bases and J 10 bases, with 14 bases left between them. The CDR3 reads CASISTGGSPLHF. As DNA, the CDR3 is TGTGCCAGCATATCTACAGGTGGATCACCCCTCCACTTT. Looking up the rest from reference TRBV2 and TRBJ1-6 gives the full variable domain: EPEVTQTPSHQVTQMGQEVILRCVPISNHLYFYWYRQILGQKVEFLVSFYNNEISEKSEIFDDQFSVERPDGSNFTLKIRSTKLEDSAMYFCASISTGGSPLHFGNGTRLTVT.

The rearrangement joins TRBV7-9 to TRBJ1-2; 7 bases are a match to TRBD1. The trim removed 5 bases at V and 0 bases at J, leaving 9 bases unmatched. Germline CDR1 SEHNR, CDR2 FQNEAQ (reference sequence). This CDR3 region has 16 residues. CDR3 in amino acids: CASSPTLTGPNYGYTF. The CDR3 coding sequence is TGTGCCAGCAGCCCAACCCTGACAGGGCCTAACTATGGCTACACCTTC.

The V and J genes are TRBV2 and TRBJ2-7, with 7 bases that match TRBD1. Germline CDR1 is SNHLY and CDR2 is FYNNEI. With V trimmed by 6 bases and J by 0 bases, 17 bases remained unmatched. The CDR3 length is 18 residues. CDR3 in amino acids: CASSPRGGVHLSSYEQYV. CDR3 in DNA: TGTGCCAGCAGCCCAAGAGGGGGCGTGCACTTAAGCTCCTACGAGCAGTACGTC.

The chain uses TRBV2 and TRBJ1-3, with D unresolved. There are 14 residues in the CDR3. V lost 8 bases to trimming and J lost 4 bases, with 15 bases between them. Germline V CDR1 and CDR2: SNHLY, FYNNEI. The CDR3 here is CASGKADFGNTIYF. The CDR3 nucleotides read TGTGCCAGCGGGAAGGCGGACTTCGGAAACACCATATATTTT. Supplemented by reference TRBV2 and TRBJ1-3, the full variable domain reads EPEVTQTPSHQVTQMGQEVILRCVPISNHLYFYWYRQILGQKVEFLVSFYNNEISEKSEIFDDQFSVERPDGSNFTLKIRSTKLEDSAMYFCASGKADFGNTIYFGEGSWLTVV.